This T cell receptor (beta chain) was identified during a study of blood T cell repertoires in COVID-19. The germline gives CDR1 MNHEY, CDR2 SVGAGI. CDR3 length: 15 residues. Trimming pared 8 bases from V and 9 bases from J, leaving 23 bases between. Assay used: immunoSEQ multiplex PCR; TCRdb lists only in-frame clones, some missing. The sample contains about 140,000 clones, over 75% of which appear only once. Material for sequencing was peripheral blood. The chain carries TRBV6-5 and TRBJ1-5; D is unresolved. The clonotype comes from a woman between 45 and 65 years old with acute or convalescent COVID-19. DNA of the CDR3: TGTGCCAGCGGCAGAGGATCCGGGGTCGCTTGGCCCCAGCATTTT. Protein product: CASGRGSGVAWPQHF.